Included here is one TCR beta chain sequence, with context. Its antigen remains unidentified. The data derive from a study of T cells expressing NK-cell markers. TCRdb reprocessed the 5' RACE reads and stores each CDR3 protein as one record, lacking DNA. This sample contains about 460,000 distinct CDR3 sequences. In germline, CDR1 is LGHNA, CDR2 YNFKEQ. CDR3 length: 16 amino acids. Study-wide findings and caveats: Leadership of the CD3+CD56-NKG2C+ fraction also belonged to these clonotypes in a handful of donors.

Sequences were obtained from blood T cells: a sorted CD56 or NKG2C T cell subset, CD4+ or CD8+ T cells, or bulk PBMC T cells (not recorded which). The sequence was collected from a woman between 45 and 65 years old in good health. The V gene is TRBV4-2, the J gene TRBJ1-1; TCRdb's assignment of TRBD1 cannot be checked, as there is no DNA. The CDR3 loop is CASSQARGLMNTEAFF.